These T cell receptor beta chains were read from a single sample in a study of shared clonotypes between healthy human individuals. Profiling relied on immunoSEQ multiplex PCR, and the TCRdb table lists in-frame clones only, not all of them. This table holds roughly 2,000,000 clones, 90% to 95% found once. Material for sequencing was naive CD8+ T cells from PBMCs. The source is a man between 18 and 35 years old in good health. Some clones in this sample may be carry-over from other donors' samples. Each CDR3 is given with its conserved first and last residue. A D gene is named only where the DNA matches it firmly. Clone size is not always given. Where it is, it says once, few, many or a class for expanded clones.

V gene	D gene	clone size	J gene	CDR3 DNA	CDR3 protein
TRBV27	.	.	TRBJ1-4	TGTGCCAGCACCGAAAGGGGGAGTGAAAAACTGTTTTTT	CASTERGSEKLFF
TRBV4-1	TRBD2	once	TRBJ2-1	TGCGCCAGCAGCCAAGATCAGGAAGCGGGGGCCCTCAATGAGCAGTTCTTC	CASSQDQEAGALNEQFF
TRBV7-6	TRBD1	.	TRBJ2-7	TGTGCCAGCAGTACGGGACAGGGTATTTTCGAGCAGTACTTC	CASSTGQGIFEQYF
TRBV30	.	.	TRBJ1-1	TGTGCCTCCACTGGACGGCCGAACACTGAAGCTTTCTTT	CASTGRPNTEAFF
TRBV5-1	.	.	TRBJ1-4	TGCGCCAGCAGCCCGGGACAAGGCCGTTTTCGAGATGAAAAACTGTTTTTT	CASSPGQGRFRDEKLFF
TRBV7-9	.	.	TRBJ1-1	TGTGCCAGCAGCTTTTCGGAAATACTCACTGAAGCTTTCTTT	CASSFSEILTEAFF
TRBV7-9	TRBD2	.	TRBJ2-2	TGTGCCAGCAACCCCGACCTCCAAGCGGGAGTGGTCGGGGAGCTGTTTTTT	CASNPDLQAGVVGELFF
TRBV13	TRBD2	.	TRBJ2-7	TGTGCCAGCAGCTTTGGGACTAGCGGAGAGCAGTACTTC	CASSFGTSGEQYF
TRBV27	TRBD2	.	TRBJ2-1	TGTGCCAGCAGTTTAATCCCTAGCGGGAGTTCTAGCTACAATGAGCAGTTCTTC	CASSLIPSGSSSYNEQFF
TRBV15	TRBD2	.	TRBJ2-7	TGTGCCACCAGCCCCGAGGGACTAGCATCATACGAGCAGTACTTC	CATSPEGLASYEQYF
TRBV10-3	TRBD1	.	TRBJ2-7	TGTGCCATCAGGAGCTCCGGGACAGCCATCTACGAGCAGTACTTC	CAIRSSGTAIYEQYF
TRBV4-2	.	.	TRBJ2-3	TGTGCCAGCAGCCAAGCTCGGGCCGGCACAGATACGCAGTATTTT	CASSQARAGTDTQYF
TRBV7-3	TRBD2	.	TRBJ2-1	TGTGCCAGCAGCCTATCCAGCGGGAGGGCCCCACCGTACAATGAGCAGTTCTTC	CASSLSSGRAPPYNEQFF
TRBV29-1	.	few	TRBJ2-2	TGCAGCGTTGAAGGGGGGGCGCGCACCGGGGAGCTGTTTTTT	CSVEGGARTGELFF
TRBV13	.	.	TRBJ2-1	TGTGCCAGCAGCTTAAGCCTCGGCGATGAGCAGTTCTTC	CASSLSLGDEQFF
TRBV6-1	.	.	TRBJ1-4	TGTGCCAGCAGTGAAGGCCCAGCGGGGAATGAAAAACTGTTTTTT	CASSEGPAGNEKLFF
TRBV28	.	.	TRBJ1-5	TGTGCCAGCAATCATGGGGGCCCCGATCAGCCCCAGCATTTT	CASNHGGPDQPQHF
TRBV29-1	TRBD1	.	TRBJ2-1	TGCAGCGTCCTTGGACAGGGGGCCTACAATGAGCAGTTCTTC	CSVLGQGAYNEQFF
TRBV28	TRBD1	.	TRBJ1-1	TGTGCCAGCAGACTCAGGGGGACGGGCACTGAAGCTTTCTTT	CASRLRGTGTEAFF
TRBV6-5	TRBD2	.	TRBJ2-1	TGTGCCAGCAGCGCGGGCGGGAGTGTCTACAATGAGCAGTTCTTC	CASSAGGSVYNEQFF
TRBV27	.	.	TRBJ1-2	TGTGCCAGCAGTTCCGGCAGTTACTATGGCTACACCTTC	CASSSGSYYGYTF
TRBV7-9	TRBD2	.	TRBJ2-5	TGTGCCAGCAGCTTCGCGGGAGGGGGAGAGACCCAGTACTTC	CASSFAGGGETQYF
TRBV28	TRBD1	.	TRBJ1-1	TGTGCCACCAAAGGACAGGAGAACACTGAAGCTTTCTTT	CATKGQENTEAFF
TRBV6-1	.	.	TRBJ1-1	TGTGCCAGCAAAGACCGGAGCCCTGAAGCTTTCTTT	CASKDRSPEAFF
TRBV29-1	.	.	TRBJ1-5	TGCAGCGTTACAACCCCTGCCCGGGAACGACAGCCCCAGCATTTT	CSVTTPARERQPQHF
TRBV4-1	.	once	TRBJ2-2	TGCGCCAGCAGCCAGGAGATCACCGGGGAGCTGTTTTTT	CASSQEITGELFF
TRBV27	TRBD2	.	TRBJ2-1	TGTGCCAGCAGTGGGACGGCGGGAGGGGCTGAGCAGTTCTTC	CASSGTAGGAEQFF
TRBV9	.	.	TRBJ2-7	TGTGCCAGCAGCGTAGGCCCCACCACAGGCTACGAGCAGTACTTC	CASSVGPTTGYEQYF
TRBV29-1	.	.	TRBJ1-2	TGCAGCGTTGTGCAGGGTGAGGGGGGCTACACCTTC	CSVVQGEGGYTF
TRBV7-9	.	.	TRBJ2-7	TGTGCCAGCAGCTTAGTCTCGAGGTACGAGCAGTACTTC	CASSLVSRYEQYF
TRBV5-1	.	.	TRBJ2-7	TGCGCCAGCAGCTTGGAAGCCGCGGGACTTAGAGGCTACGAGCAGTACTTC	CASSLEAAGLRGYEQYF
TRBV27	TRBD2	.	TRBJ2-3	TGTGCCAGCGGCCAGACCGAGGTAGCGGGACCAGATACGCAGTATTTT	CASGQTEVAGPDTQYF
TRBV9	.	.	TRBJ2-7	TGTGCCAGCAGCCCCCTCCCCCCCTACGAGCAGTACTTC	CASSPLPPYEQYF
TRBV11-3	.	.	TRBJ2-7	TGTGCCAGCAGCTTAGGCTTTGGCTACGAGCAGTACTTC	CASSLGFGYEQYF
TRBV4-3	.	.	TRBJ2-5	TGCGCCAGCAGCCAAGATCAGGCAGGCCCCGGGGAGACCCAGTACTTC	CASSQDQAGPGETQYF
TRBV7-8	.	.	TRBJ1-5	TGTGCCAGCAGCTTAGTTCTGGGGGGAGGCTATCAGCCCCAGCATTTT	CASSLVLGGGYQPQHF
TRBV28	.	.	TRBJ1-2	TGTGCCAGCATCCCTTTCGGGGAACTTTACTATGGCTACACCTTC	CASIPFGELYYGYTF
TRBV7-2	TRBD2	once	TRBJ2-1	TGTGCCAGCAGCACCGTGGGACTAGCGGGGTACAATGAGCAGTTCTTC	CASSTVGLAGYNEQFF
TRBV27	TRBD1	.	TRBJ1-3	TGTGCCAGCAGTGCGACAGGGACCTCTGGAAACACCATATATTTT	CASSATGTSGNTIYF
TRBV21-1	.	.	TRBJ1-2	TGTGCCAGCAGCAGTAAAAGGGACAGAAGAAAACTCTATGGCTACACCTTC	CASSSKRDRRKLYGYTF
TRBV28	.	.	TRBJ2-5	TGTGCCAGCAGTTTCCGGGAATGGGGCCCACAAGAGACCCAGTACTTC	CASSFREWGPQETQYF
TRBV6-1	.	.	TRBJ1-5	TGTGCCAGCAGTGCCATCGTCGGGGGTGGGGCCCCACCCCAGCATTTT	CASSAIVGGGAPPQHF
TRBV13	.	.	TRBJ1-2	TGTGCCAGCAGCTTAGACAGAAGTTTCTATGGCTACACCTTC	CASSLDRSFYGYTF
TRBV27	TRBD1	.	TRBJ2-7	TGTGCCAGCAGCCAATGGGGGACAGGGGTCTACGAGCAGTACTTC	CASSQWGTGVYEQYF
TRBV5-4	.	.	TRBJ2-3	TGTGCCAGCAGCTTGGTGGCGGGAAGGTTTCGCGCAGATACGCAGTATTTT	CASSLVAGRFRADTQYF
TRBV28	.	many	TRBJ1-1	TGTGCCAGCAACCCTCAGGGCACTGAAGCTTTCTTT	CASNPQGTEAFF
TRBV6-1	.	.	TRBJ2-1	TGTGCCAGCAGTGAAGGACCCTACAATGAGCAGTTCTTC	CASSEGPYNEQFF
TRBV9	TRBD2	.	TRBJ2-7	TGTGCCAGCAGCGCCAATCGACTAGCTGAGACCTACGAGCAGTACTTC	CASSANRLAETYEQYF
TRBV7-9	.	.	TRBJ1-1	TGTGCCAGCAGCTTACAGGGGGAAGCTTTCTTT	CASSLQGEAFF
TRBV29-1	TRBD2	once	TRBJ2-7	TGCAGCGTCAAGGGCGGGAGCTCCTACGAGCAGTACTTC	CSVKGGSSYEQYF
TRBV4-1	.	.	TRBJ2-5	TGCGCCAGCAGCCGCGGACCACCTAGACGGGAACAAGAGACCCAGTACTTC	CASSRGPPRREQETQYF
TRBV6-1	TRBD1	.	TRBJ2-4	TGTGCCAGCAGTGAAGAGGACAGGAACATTCAGTACTTC	CASSEEDRNIQYF
TRBV14	TRBD1	.	TRBJ1-2	TGTGCCAGCAGCCAGAAGACAGGGGGCGCACGGGGCTACACCTTC	CASSQKTGGARGYTF
TRBV19	TRBD2	once	TRBJ2-1	TGTGCCAGTGGGGACTATGGGGCCGATAATGAGCAGTTCTTC	CASGDYGADNEQFF
TRBV7-9	TRBD1	.	TRBJ2-5	TGTGCCAGCAGCTCTGGACAGGGAGAAGAGACCCAGTACTTC	CASSSGQGEETQYF
TRBV5-6	.	.	TRBJ1-1	TGTGCCAGCAGCCTTGGTCGGGGGCTGAAAGCTTTCTTT	CASSLGRGLKAFF
TRBV28	TRBD1	.	TRBJ1-5	TGTGCCAGCAGTTTATTTAGGGACAGGGGGCAGCCCCAGCATTTT	CASSLFRDRGQPQHF
TRBV28	TRBD2	.	TRBJ2-7	TGTGCCAGCAGTTTTAACCTCAAAGCGGGAGTGGCCGGGGAGCAGTACTTC	CASSFNLKAGVAGEQYF